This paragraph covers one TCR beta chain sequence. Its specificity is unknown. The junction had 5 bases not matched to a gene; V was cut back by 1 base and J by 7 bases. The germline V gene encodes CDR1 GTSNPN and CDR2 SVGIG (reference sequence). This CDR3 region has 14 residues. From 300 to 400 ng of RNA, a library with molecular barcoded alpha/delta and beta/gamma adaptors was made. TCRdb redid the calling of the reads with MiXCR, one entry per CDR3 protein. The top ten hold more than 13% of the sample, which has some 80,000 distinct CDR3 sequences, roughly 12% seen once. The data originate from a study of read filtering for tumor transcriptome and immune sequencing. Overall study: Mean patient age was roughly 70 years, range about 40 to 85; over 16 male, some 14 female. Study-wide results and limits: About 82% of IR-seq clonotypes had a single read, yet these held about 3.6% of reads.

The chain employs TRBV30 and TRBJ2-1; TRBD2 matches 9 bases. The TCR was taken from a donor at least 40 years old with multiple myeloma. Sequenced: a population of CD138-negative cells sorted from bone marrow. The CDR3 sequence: CAWSGSGRINEQFF. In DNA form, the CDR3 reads TGTGCCTGGAGTGGTAGCGGGAGAATAAATGAGCAGTTCTTC.